This T cell receptor (beta chain) emerged from a study of regulatory T cells in long-lasting Graves disease. This clonotype was detected many times. Arm-PCR with iRepertoire HTBI primers amplified the CDR3 regions for these TCR beta libraries. TCRdb re-called the multiplex PCR reads with MiXCR, one entry per CDR3 protein. The sample has about 350,000 distinct CDR3 sequences; about a sixth are singletons. Per germline, CDR1 SGHRS and CDR2 YFSETQ. V was clipped by 4 bases and J by 2 bases; unmatched bases: 5. The length of the CDR3 is 14 residues. Documented time point: newly diagnosed GD, antithyroid drugs for less than 3 months. From RNA extracted from PBMCs, the TCR library was made. These records were also assigned to another study, of T cells in Graves' hyperthyroidism and ophthalmopathy.

The source is a man in his forties or fifties with Graves disease. The sample was peripheral blood mononuclear cells (PBMCs), taken at new diagnosis, from a patient treated with antithyroid drugs. This chain joins TRBV5-1 and TRBJ2-7; 8 bases fit TRBD1. CDR3 amino acids: CASSGGTGTYEQYF. CDR3 bases: TGCGCCAGCAGCGGCGGGACAGGAACCTACGAGCAGTACTTC.